This is a list of T cell receptor beta chains from one sample in a study of long-term antiretroviral therapy in people with HIV. Repertoires were generated with immunoSEQ multiplex PCR, while TCRdb's copy carries only in-frame clones and drops some. The sample yields around 29,000 clones, over 90% seen once. The source was unsorted PBMCs, collected 5.3 years after starting antiretroviral therapy. These receptors all come from a man aged 45-65 years with HIV. The CDR3 runs from the conserved cysteine through the conserved F or W. Fields, in order: J gene, V gene, clone size, D gene, CDR3 protein, CDR3 DNA. The D gene is left open where the match is weak. Clone size appears in some rows only: once, few, many, or a class for an expanded clone.

J: TRBJ2-7
V: TRBV19
size: -
D: TRBD1
CDR3: CASSPYQTGGYEQYF
DNA: TGTGCCAGTAGTCCCTACCAAACAGGGGGCTACGAGCAGTACTTC

J: TRBJ2-2
V: TRBV5-5
size: once
D: -
CDR3: CASNSGSNTGELFF
DNA: TGTGCCAGCAACTCCGGGTCCAACACCGGGGAGCTGTTTTTT

J: TRBJ1-4
V: TRBV7-2
size: few
D: TRBD1
CDR3: CASSLAGQGREKLFF
DNA: TGTGCCAGCAGCTTAGCAGGACAGGGAAGGGAAAAACTGTTTTTT

J: TRBJ2-7
V: TRBV29-1
size: -
D: TRBD1
CDR3: CSVEPGQGPYEQYF
DNA: TGCAGCGTTGAACCGGGACAGGGTCCCTACGAGCAGTACTTC

J: TRBJ1-6
V: TRBV11-2
size: -
D: -
CDR3: CASSLPDNSPLHF
DNA: TGTGCCAGCAGCTTGCCGGATAATTCACCCCTCCACTTT

J: TRBJ2-7
V: TRBV7-9
size: once
D: TRBD1
CDR3: CASSVRTGSHYEQYF
DNA: TGTGCCAGCAGCGTTAGGACAGGGTCCCACTACGAGCAGTACTTC

J: TRBJ2-7
V: TRBV10-3
size: few
D: -
CDR3: CAITDSYEQYF
DNA: TGTGCCATCACCGACTCCTACGAGCAGTACTTC

J: TRBJ2-7
V: TRBV7-8
size: -
D: TRBD1
CDR3: CASSLGSGGYEQYF
DNA: TGTGCCAGCAGCTTAGGTTCAGGGGGCTACGAGCAGTACTTC

J: TRBJ2-7
V: TRBV5-1
size: -
D: -
CDR3: CASSTRGRDSYEQYF
DNA: TGCGCCAGCAGCACCCGAGGCCGGGACTCCTACGAGCAGTACTTC

J: TRBJ1-6
V: TRBV4-3
size: -
D: TRBD1
CDR3: CASSPGTGNSPLHF
DNA: TGCGCCAGCAGCCCCGGGACAGGGAATTCACCCCTCCACTTT